This T cell receptor (beta chain) was profiled in a study of T cell responses to AZD1222 COVID-19 vaccine. V was clipped by 5 bases and J by 8 bases; unmatched bases: 2. The CDR3 contains 12 residues. The table came from immunoSEQ multiplex PCR; TCRdb's copy has only in-frame clones and leaves some out. Of tens of thousands of clones in the sample, about 93% were seen once. This clone was seen a single time. This clonotype originated in an adult in good health. Source: peripheral blood, taken on day 0 of MenACWY control vaccination. The rearrangement joins TRBV12-3 or TRBV12-4 to TRBJ2-4; TRBD2 agrees at 8 bases. The CDR3, as DNA: TGTGCCAGCAGTCCCGGGAGGGACATTCAGTACTTC. Its protein is CASSPGRDIQYF.